A single sample is the source of the 7 T cell receptor beta chains below, sequenced in a study of blood T cell repertoires in COVID-19. The method was immunoSEQ multiplex PCR; TCRdb's version includes in-frame clones alone and lacks a portion of them. This sample carries 150,000 or so clones, about four fifths of them seen once, and the ten largest clones take 25% to 35%. Sequencing used peripheral blood. These receptor sequences come from an older woman with acute or convalescent COVID-19.

A single count supports this clone. The chain joins TRBV7-8 to TRBJ1-2; D gene ambiguous. Germline assignment: CDR1 SGHVS and CDR2 FQNEAQ. This CDR3 is 14 amino acids long. Trimming took off 0 bases at V and 4 bases at J, with 9 bases between the two ends. The CDR3 region has the DNA TGTGCCAGCAGCTTAGCGGAGGGATCCTATGGCTACACCTTC. It encodes CASSLAEGSYGYTF.

This clone was seen only once. The gene calls are TRBV6-4 and TRBJ1-1, with D maybe TRBD1 (5 bases). Germline-derived CDR1 and CDR2 are MRHNA and SNTAGT. The CDR3 contains 12 residues. Trimming pared 2 bases from V and 11 bases from J, leaving 12 bases between. CDR3 loop: CASSDVGGIAFF. As DNA, the CDR3 is TGTGCCAGCAGTGACGTGGGGGGGATTGCTTTCTTT.

This rearrangement joins TRBV5-1 to TRBJ1-2, with TRBD1 matching 8 bases. The length of the CDR3 is 13 residues. Germline V gene lookup returns CDR1 SGHRS and CDR2 YFSETQ. The trim removed 4 bases at V and 4 bases at J, leaving 3 bases unmatched. The CDR3 nucleotides are TGCGCCAGCAGCCCCGGACAGGGCTATGGCTACACCTTC. Protein: CASSPGQGYGYTF.

This chain joins TRBV7-3 and TRBJ1-6, with D hard to call. Germline V lookup: CDR1 SGHTA, CDR2 FQGTGA. V was clipped by 5 bases and J by 7 bases, with 9 bases between them. The CDR3 is 13 residues long. CDR3 DNA sequence: TGTGCCAGCAGCCCCGCTGCGAATTCACCCCTCCACTTT. Residues: CASSPAANSPLHF.

Only a few counts were recorded for this clone. DNA of the CDR3: TGTGCCAGCAGGCCCACTAGTTTAAGCTCCTACAATGAGCAGTTCTTC. This encodes CASRPTSLSSYNEQFF. This chain links TRBV7-6 with TRBJ2-1; D may be TRBD2 (5 bases). CDR1 and CDR2 from the germline V gene are SGHVS and FNYEAQ. The CDR3 extends over 16 amino acids. The V gene lost 6 bases and the J gene lost 0 bases, with 15 bases spanning the gap. Full variable domain (remainder filled in from reference TRBV7-6 and TRBJ2-1): GAGVSQSPRYKVTKRGQDVALRCDPISGHVSLYWYRQALGQGPEFLTYFNYEAQQDKSGLPNDRFSAERPEGSISTLTIQRTEQRDSAMYRCASRPTSLSSYNEQFFGPGTRLTVL.

V and J are TRBV6-5 and TRBJ2-1; TRBD1 is a possible D gene (5 bases). Between the trimmed V and J ends, which lost 6 bases and 0 bases, there was a span of 9 bases. Germline V gene sequence: CDR1 MNHEY, CDR2 SVGAGI. This CDR3 region has 14 residues. The CDR3 loop is CASRWGRSYNEQFF. The CDR3 region has the DNA TGTGCCAGCAGATGGGGCCGCTCCTACAATGAGCAGTTCTTC.

J is TRBJ2-3 and V is TRBV4-1, with 8 bases identical to TRBD2. The CDR3 is made up of 17 amino acids. Trimming at V came to 1 base and at J to 4 bases, leaving 10 bases not matched to a gene. Germline values: CDR1 MGHRA, CDR2 YSYEKL. CDR3 nucleotide sequence: TGCGCCAGCAGCCAAGTAGCGGGGTGGGACGTCTCAGATACGCAGTATTTT. Amino acids: CASSQVAGWDVSDTQYF.